A single sample is the source of the 5 T cell receptor beta chains below, sequenced in a study of beta chain features in type 1 diabetes. The authors reverse transcribed all of the isolated RNA, so sequencing captured expressed TCRB transcripts. Repertoires were generated with immunoSEQ multiplex PCR, while TCRdb's copy carries only in-frame clones and drops some. The sample yields under 250,000 clones, 14% seen once. Sequencing input: naive CD4+ T cells from blood. The origin of the receptors is a woman in her thirties or forties in good health.

The chain couples TRBV27 to TRBJ2-5, with unresolved D. V shed 11 bases and J shed 2 bases, with 21 bases lying between them. Germline CDR1 and CDR2: MNHEY and SMNVEV (reference sequence). The CDR3 runs 15 residues. This CDR3 is CARTSRKASQETQYF. CDR3 bases: TGTGCCCGCACGTCTAGAAAGGCTTCTCAAGAGACCCAGTACTTC.

The gene calls are TRBV6-1 and TRBJ2-2; 10 bases are a match to TRBD1. V shed 5 bases and J 6 bases; nucleotides not matched to a gene: 6. There are 15 residues in the CDR3. From germline, CDR1 is MNHNS and CDR2 SASEGT. The CDR3: CASSFRQGASGELFF. The DNA for the CDR3 is TGTGCCAGCAGTTTCAGACAGGGGGCTTCCGGGGAGCTGTTTTTT.

This clone was found a few times. This chain connects TRBV6-1 to TRBJ2-1, with 7 positions matching TRBD1. V lost 4 bases to trimming and J lost 7 bases; unmatched junction nucleotides: 1. The CDR3 sequence is 12 residues long. Per germline, CDR1 MNHNS and CDR2 SASEGT. The CDR3 coding sequence is TGTGCCAGCAGTGGGACAGGTAATGAGCAGTTCTTC. This translates into CASSGTGNEQFF.

The chain uses TRBV7-2 and TRBJ1-1, with TRBD1 identical over 7 bases. This CDR3 region has 14 residues. Germline V gene lookup returns CDR1 SGHTA and CDR2 FQGNSA. V shed 5 bases and J 7 bases; nucleotides not matched to a gene: 10. The CDR3 DNA follows: TGTGCCAGCAGCCTAAGACAGGGTTGGGGTGAAGCTTTCTTT. The encoded protein is CASSLRQGWGEAFF.

J is TRBJ2-7 and V is TRBV19, with D perhaps TRBD2 (7 bases). V was shortened by 1 base and J by 0 bases, with 16 bases between the two germline ends. This CDR3 region has 17 residues. CDR1 LNHDA and CDR2 SQIVND come from the germline V gene (reference sequence). This CDR3 is CASSIAGGGGASYEQYF. Here the CDR3 DNA reads TGTGCCAGTAGTATAGCGGGGGGCGGGGGAGCCTCCTACGAGCAGTACTTC.